This TCR beta chain originates from a study of shared T cell receptors in the human thymus. From germline, CDR1 is SQVTM and CDR2 ANQGSEA. Trimming took off 4 bases at V and 7 bases at J, with 10 bases between the two ends. The CDR3 length is 12 residues. In this sample, this clone turned up once. Here immunoSEQ multiplex PCR was the method, and the copy in TCRdb shows in-frame clones only, minus some. Seen here are over 65,000 clones, 90% to 95% observed once, and the top ten hold about 0.033%. This chain joins TRBV29-1 and TRBJ1-4; D not resolved. The clonotype was recovered from a human donor. The sequencing input was thymocytes. The CDR3 region is CSVGRRGEKLFF. The CDR3 bases are TGCAGCGTTGGAAGGCGCGGTGAAAAACTGTTTTTT.